These 4 T cell receptor beta chains were sequenced from one sample in a study of blood T cell repertoires in COVID-19 (dated by TCRdb to 2018 to 2020). Preparation of the library involved the immunoSEQ multiplex PCR assay. TCRdb obtained this table from immuneACCESS and retained in-frame rearrangements with V and J assigned. These tables miss some clones; where compared with another copy, unresolved V genes account for less than half of the shortfall, and the remainder is unexplained. Present in this sample are 330,000 or so clones, roughly 87% of which were seen just once. The ten largest clones capture around 8.9% of the sample. Sequenced material: peripheral blood. The source of these receptors is a man aged 30 to 45 with COVID-19, enrolled during active disease.

The chain joins TRBV7-9 to TRBJ1-6; the match to TRBD1 covers 7 bases. CDR3 size: 14 residues. V lost 5 bases to trimming and J lost 10 bases; unmatched junction nucleotides: 8. CDR1 and CDR2 (germline): SEHNR, FQNEAQ (reference sequence). As DNA, the CDR3 is TGTGCCAGCAGCCAGGGACAGAGTGTGTCACCCCTCCACTTT. As protein: CASSQGQSVSPLHF.

This chain connects TRBV28 to TRBJ2-7, with 9 positions matching TRBD1. This CDR3 is built from 16 residues. V trimming: 5 bases; J trimming: 4 bases; junction bases outside the gene matches: 12. The germline gives CDR1 MDHEN, CDR2 SYDVKM. This chain's CDR3 is CASSAPGQGFLYEQYF. In DNA form, the CDR3 reads TGTGCCAGCAGTGCTCCGGGACAGGGATTTCTTTACGAGCAGTACTTC.

This clone was observed a single time. The gene calls are TRBV6-2 or TRBV6-3 and TRBJ1-5, with a weak D call TRBD1 (6 bases). The CDR3 loop spans 16 amino acids. In germline, CDR1 is MNHEY, CDR2 SVGEGT. The V gene lost 1 base and the J gene lost 0 bases, with 10 bases spanning the gap. The chain's CDR3 is CASSYFRQVSNQPQHF. As DNA, the CDR3 is TGTGCCAGCAGTTACTTTCGACAGGTTAGCAATCAGCCCCAGCATTTT.

The V and J genes are TRBV7-9 and TRBJ1-6; 7 nucleotides line up with TRBD1. After removal of 4 bases from V and 9 bases from J, the junction contained 6 bases not matched to a gene. CDR1 SEHNR and CDR2 FQNEAQ come from the germline V gene (reference sequence). This CDR3 comprises 14 residues. Here the CDR3 reads CASSSTGISSPLHF. The CDR3 DNA follows: TGTGCCAGCAGCTCGACAGGGATTAGTTCACCCCTCCACTTT. The full variable domain, rest sourced from reference TRBV7-9 and TRBJ1-6, is DTGVSQNPRHKITKRGQNVTFRCDPISEHNRLYWYRQTLGQGPEFLTYFQNEAQLEKSRLLSDRFSAERPKGSFSTLEIQRTEQGDSAMYLCASSSTGISSPLHFGNGTRLTVT.